These 23 T cell receptor beta chains were all obtained from the same sample, sequenced in a study of T cell repertoires in cytomegalovirus infection. MiXCR, run by TCRdb on the reads, gives a single entry per CDR3 protein. The sample holds 200,000 to 300,000 distinct CDR3 sequences, approximately 8.3% seen once. Sequencing input: PBMCs. The receptor source for this set is a human donor in good health (CMV status not recorded). Some clones in this sample may be carry-over from other donors' samples.

This clonotype was observed at least ten times. The chain couples TRBV7-2 to TRBJ2-7; 12 nucleotides agree with TRBD2. CDR3 length equals 14 residues. CDR1 is SGHTA, CDR2 FQGNSA, per germline. Germline trimming cut 2 bases from V and 6 bases from J; bases unmatched to any gene: 2. DNA for the CDR3: TGTGCCAGCAGCTTACTAGCGGGGGGGCTCGAGCAGTACTTC. Translating gives CASSLLAGGLEQYF.

In its sample, this clonotype was seen a few times. V usage is TRBV28 and J usage is TRBJ1-3; TRBD1 agrees at 8 bases. Germline-derived CDR1 and CDR2 are MDHEN and SYDVKM. After removal of 6 bases from V and 0 bases from J, the junction contained 4 bases not matched to a gene. The CDR3 covers 15 residues. In DNA, the CDR3 is TGTGCCAGCAGACCCACAGGGGGCTCTGGAAACACCATATATTTT. It encodes CASRPTGGSGNTIYF.

J is TRBJ2-3 and V is TRBV5-1, with TRBD2 matching 7 bases. The CDR3 has 16 amino acids. V shed 4 bases, J shed 1 base, and the junction held 9 bases outside the gene matches. Germline V gives CDR1 SGHRS, CDR2 YFSETQ. CDR3 DNA sequence: TGCGCCAGCAGCCCCTCCGGGACTACTGGCACAGATACGCAGTATTTT. It is translated as CASSPSGTTGTDTQYF. The whole variable domain, remainder taken from reference TRBV5-1 and TRBJ2-3, is KAGVTQTPRYLIKTRGQQVTLSCSPISGHRSVSWYQQTPGQGLQFLFEYFSETQRNKGNFPGRFSGRQFSNSRSEMNVSTLELGDSALYLCASSPSGTTGTDTQYFGPGTRLTVL.

This clonotype was seen many times. This sequence joins TRBV6-8 and TRBJ2-3, with 7 bases that match TRBD2. Germline V gives CDR1 MNHGY, CDR2 SAAAGT. V dropped 5 bases and J dropped 1; count of bases not matched to a gene: 12. The CDR3 has 17 residues. CDR3 coding DNA: TGTGCCAGCAGTCCTTCCACGCGACTAGCAGGCACAGATACGCAGTATTTT. Its translation is CASSPSTRLAGTDTQYF.

This clonotype was recorded at least ten times. DNA for the CDR3: TGTGCCAGCAGCTTAACTAGGGACAGATACCAGCCCCAGCATTTT. It yields the protein CASSLTRDRYQPQHF. The chain employs TRBV7-2 and TRBJ1-5; 7 bases map to TRBD1. The germline V gene has CDR1 SGHTA and CDR2 FQGNSA. The CDR3 is 15 residues long. V trimming: 2 bases; J trimming: 7 bases; junction bases outside the gene matches: 8.

This clonotype was recorded many times. The chain links TRBV2 to TRBJ2-2; 8 nucleotides agree with TRBD1. J was trimmed by 4 bases and V by 4 bases; bases with no gene match: 5. This CDR3 spans 15 amino acids. Germline V gives CDR1 SNHLY, CDR2 FYNNEI. CDR3 sequence reads: CASSVEGQGTGELFF. The CDR3 DNA is TGTGCCAGCAGTGTTGAAGGACAGGGCACCGGGGAGCTGTTTTTT.

This clonotype was counted at least ten times. The chain links TRBV20-1 to TRBJ1-4, with unresolved D. V gave up 5 bases and J gave up 10 bases, with 17 bases separating them. Germline V gives CDR1 DFQATT, CDR2 SNEGSKA (reference sequence). The CDR3 spans 13 residues. The CDR3 loop reads CSAEWRETRKLFF. The CDR3 nucleotides are TGCAGTGCTGAATGGAGGGAAACGAGAAAACTGTTTTTT.

The CDR3 DNA sequence: TGTGCCAGCAGTGAGAGGACAGCCGCGCAGTACTTC. Translated: CASSERTAAQYF. The chain employs TRBV2 and TRBJ2-7; TRBD1 might be the D (6 bases). Per the germline V gene, CDR1 is SNHLY and CDR2 is FYNNEI. The CDR3 is 12 residues long. Trimming shortened V by 3 bases and J by 9 bases, and 12 bases separated the two germline ends. Looking up the rest from reference TRBV2 and TRBJ2-7 gives the full variable domain: EPEVTQTPSHQVTQMGQEVILRCVPISNHLYFYWYRQILGQKVEFLVSFYNNEISEKSEIFDDQFSVERPDGSNFTLKIRSTKLEDSAMYFCASSERTAAQYFGPGTRLTVT.

This clonotype showed up many times. V is TRBV5-6 and J is TRBJ2-2, with 7 bases lining up with TRBD2. V lost 1 base and J lost 3; bases outside the gene matches: 12. Germline values: CDR1 SGHDT, CDR2 YYEEEE. The CDR3 spans 18 residues. The CDR3 DNA sequence: TGTGCCAGCAGCTTGATGGGGGGGAAGCGGTCGGACACCGGGGAGCTGTTTTTT. Its translation is CASSLMGGKRSDTGELFF.

The chain joins TRBV6-5 to TRBJ2-7; D perhaps matches TRBD1 (6 bases). V was shortened by 0 bases and J by 7 bases, with 16 bases between the two germline ends. Germline-derived CDR1 and CDR2 are MNHEY and SVGAGI. This CDR3 has 15 amino acids. The CDR3 reads CASSYSMAGAGEQYF. DNA of the CDR3: TGTGCCAGCAGTTACTCGATGGCAGGGGCCGGGGAGCAGTACTTC.

Ten or more counts support this clonotype. V usage is TRBV4-2 and J usage is TRBJ2-5, with a possible D match to TRBD2 (5 bases). Trimming cost V 3 bases and J 2 bases, with 13 bases left between them. The V gene's germline CDR1 is LGHNA and CDR2 YNFKEQ. The CDR3 extends over 15 amino acids. This chain's CDR3 is CASSQGPPGQETQYF. CDR3 DNA: TGTGCCAGCAGCCAGGGTCCTCCGGGGCAAGAGACCCAGTACTTC.

J is TRBJ1-5 and V is TRBV12-3 or TRBV12-4; a possible D gene is TRBD1 (5 bases). V was cut by 6 bases and J by 1 base, with 16 bases left in between. This CDR3 is 16 amino acids long. CDR3 sequence: CASSTHAGLSNQPQHF. The CDR3 region has the DNA TGTGCCAGCAGCACTCACGCGGGGCTAAGCAATCAGCCCCAGCATTTT.

This clonotype appeared many times. The V gene is TRBV6-4, the J gene TRBJ1-2; 9 positions match TRBD1. The CDR3 covers 14 residues. Per the germline V gene, CDR1 is MRHNA and CDR2 is SNTAGT. V was pared by 5 bases and J by 9 bases, with 10 bases of the junction left unmatched. CDR3 region: CASSPDRGGWSYTF. In DNA form, the CDR3 reads TGTGCCAGCAGTCCGGACAGGGGCGGGTGGAGCTACACCTTC.

This clonotype was detected a few times. J is TRBJ1-1 and V is TRBV28; TRBD1 might be the D (5 bases). The germline CDR1 and CDR2 sequences are MDHEN and SYDVKM. Trimming took off 7 bases at V and 3 bases at J, with 21 bases between the two ends. This CDR3 is built from 16 residues. CDR3 protein: CASTSSFGGKDTEAFF. The CDR3, as DNA: TGTGCCAGCACCTCCTCGTTCGGGGGGAAGGACACTGAAGCTTTCTTT.

This clonotype occurred a few times. CDR3 sequence (DNA): TGTGCCAGCAGTACGAACAGGGGTTTACCCTACGAGCAGTACTTC. Protein sequence: CASSTNRGLPYEQYF. This chain links TRBV12-3 or TRBV12-4 with TRBJ2-7, with TRBD1 matching 7 bases. J was trimmed by 2 bases and V by 5 bases; bases with no gene match: 9. This CDR3 is 15 amino acids long.

This clonotype has a count of ten or more. In nucleotides, the CDR3 is TGCAGTGCTAGAGATAGGGGGGGCGCCGGGGCCAACGTCCTGACTTTC. Its translation: CSARDRGGAGANVLTF. The V gene is TRBV20-1, the J gene TRBJ2-6; D possibly corresponds to TRBD2 (7 bases). CDR1 is DFQATT, CDR2 SNEGSKA, per germline (reference sequence). Trimming shortened V by 0 bases and J by 4 bases, and 13 bases separated the two germline ends. This CDR3 spans 16 amino acids.

This clonotype was picked up many times. CDR3 nucleotides: TGTGCCAGCAGAGCGCTGGGGGGGCCTCGGACAGATACGCAGTATTTT. Translating gives CASRALGGPRTDTQYF. This rearrangement joins TRBV7-2 to TRBJ2-3; D is possibly TRBD2 (7 bases). The germline CDR1 and CDR2 sequences are SGHTA and FQGNSA. V was pared by 6 bases and J by 3 bases, with 19 bases between. The CDR3 covers 16 residues. The full variable domain, in which reference TRBV7-2 and TRBJ2-3 provide the parts outside the CDR3, is GAGVSQSPSNKVTEKGKDVELRCDPISGHTALYWYRQSLGQGLEFLIYFQGNSAPDKSGLPSDRFSAERTGGSVSTLTIQRTQQEDSAVYLCASRALGGPRTDTQYFGPGTRLTVL.

The sample holds many counts of this clonotype. The V gene is TRBV30, the J gene TRBJ2-4, with D perhaps matching TRBD2 (6 bases). The V gene lost 0 bases and the J gene lost 5 bases, with 14 bases spanning the gap. This CDR3 has 15 amino acids. Germline lookup yields CDR1 GTSNPN and CDR2 SVGIG (reference sequence). Here the CDR3 reads CAWSVGGDRQNIQYF. CDR3 bases: TGTGCCTGGAGTGTCGGCGGGGACCGTCAAAACATTCAGTACTTC.

This clonotype was observed many times. This chain connects TRBV7-2 to TRBJ1-5, with no clear D. V gave up 5 bases and J gave up 6 bases, with 11 bases separating them. CDR1 and CDR2 (germline): SGHTA, FQGNSA. The CDR3 loop spans 13 amino acids. CDR3 loop: CASSPEGFQPQHF. CDR3 bases: TGTGCCAGCAGCCCGGAGGGTTTTCAGCCCCAGCATTTT.

The chain joins TRBV28 to TRBJ2-7; 8 bases align to TRBD1. The germline CDR1 and CDR2 sequences are MDHEN and SYDVKM. The CDR3 covers 14 residues. The junction had 7 bases not matched to a gene; V was cut back by 6 bases and J by 3 bases. CDR3 bases: TGTGCCAGCAGACAAGGACAGGGCCGCTACGAGCAGTACTTC. It is translated as CASRQGQGRYEQYF.

This clonotype showed up just a few times. The rearrangement uses TRBV7-9 and TRBJ1-4, with D unresolved. Germline CDR1 reads SEHNR; CDR2 reads FQNEAQ (reference sequence). The CDR3 length is 12 residues. Trimming took 3 bases from V and 5 from J, leaving 4 bases between them. The CDR3 is CASSFANEKLFF. CDR3 nucleotides: TGTGCCAGCAGCTTCGCAAATGAAAAACTGTTTTTT.

This clonotype was observed many times. The rearrangement links TRBV7-2 to TRBJ2-5, with a tentative D call TRBD1 (5 bases). V gave up 7 bases and J gave up 1 base, with 19 bases separating them. The CDR3 is 16 residues long. Per germline, CDR1 SGHTA and CDR2 FQGNSA. In DNA, the CDR3 is TGTGCCAGCACTCTGGGGCTAACAGCTACCCAAGAGACCCAGTACTTC. This sequence encodes CASTLGLTATQETQYF.

The chain is built from TRBV7-8 and TRBJ2-3, with D maybe TRBD1 (5 bases). From germline, CDR1 is SGHVS and CDR2 FQNEAQ. CDR3 length equals 17 residues. Trimming shortened V by 4 bases and J by 0 bases, and 17 bases separated the two germline ends. The CDR3 here is CASSSNGLGHSTDTQYF. The CDR3 DNA sequence: TGTGCCAGCAGCTCAAACGGTCTGGGGCATAGCACAGATACGCAGTATTTT.